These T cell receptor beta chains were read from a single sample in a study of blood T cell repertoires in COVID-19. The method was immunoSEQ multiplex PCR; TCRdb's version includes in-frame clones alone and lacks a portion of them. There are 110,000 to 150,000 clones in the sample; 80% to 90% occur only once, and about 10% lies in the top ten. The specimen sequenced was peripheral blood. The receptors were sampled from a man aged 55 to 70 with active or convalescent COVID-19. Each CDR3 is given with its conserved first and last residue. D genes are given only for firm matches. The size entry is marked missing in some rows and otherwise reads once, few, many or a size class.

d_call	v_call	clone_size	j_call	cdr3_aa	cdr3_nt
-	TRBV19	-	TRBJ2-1	CASSPTKSPHNEQFF	TGTGCCAGTAGTCCGACTAAGAGCCCTCACAATGAGCAGTTCTTC
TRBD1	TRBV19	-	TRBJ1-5	CASSPVNRGSNQPQHF	TGTGCCAGTAGTCCAGTAAACAGGGGCTCCAATCAGCCCCAGCATTTT
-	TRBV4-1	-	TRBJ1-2	CASSRLNLGFLEAYGYTF	TGCGCCAGCAGCCGACTAAACCTCGGGTTCCTGGAAGCCTATGGCTACACCTTC
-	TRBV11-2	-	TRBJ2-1	CASSTIGSSYNEQFF	TGTGCCAGCAGCACCATCGGGAGCTCCTACAATGAGCAGTTCTTC
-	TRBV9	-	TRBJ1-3	CASSVAGMGGNTIYF	TGTGCCAGCAGCGTGGCAGGGATGGGCGGAAACACCATATATTTT
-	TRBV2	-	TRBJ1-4	CASTKEAATNEKLFF	TGTGCCAGCACCAAAGAAGCTGCAACTAATGAAAAACTGTTTTTT
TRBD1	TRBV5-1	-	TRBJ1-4	CASSMTGTGSFNEKLFF	TGCGCCAGCAGCATGACCGGGACAGGGTCTTTTAATGAAAAACTGTTTTTT
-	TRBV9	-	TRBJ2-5	CASSVGSGTSSKYQETQYF	TGTGCCAGCAGCGTAGGCTCAGGAACTAGCTCGAAGTACCAAGAGACCCAGTACTTC
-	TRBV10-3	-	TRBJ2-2	CAIKGSENTGELFF	TGTGCCATCAAGGGTAGCGAGAACACCGGGGAGCTGTTTTTT
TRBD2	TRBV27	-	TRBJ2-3	CASSVYREGGDTQYF	TGTGCCAGCAGTGTCTACCGGGAGGGAGGAGATACGCAGTATTTT
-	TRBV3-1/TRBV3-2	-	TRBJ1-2	CASSQMTGNYGYTF	TGTGCCAGCAGCCAAATGACAGGCAACTATGGCTACACCTTC
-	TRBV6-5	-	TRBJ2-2	CASGGLAVTGELFF	TGTGCCAGCGGGGGCCTAGCGGTCACCGGGGAGCTGTTTTTT
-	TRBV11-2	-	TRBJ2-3	CASSLEGVGRDTQYF	TGTGCCAGCAGCTTAGAAGGGGTAGGGCGCGATACGCAGTATTTT
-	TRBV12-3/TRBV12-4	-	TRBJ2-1	CASKGRHDEQFF	TGTGCCAGCAAGGGGCGGCACGATGAGCAGTTCTTC
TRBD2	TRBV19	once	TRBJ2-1	CASSTHGGLAGSEQFF	TGTGCCAGTAGTACCCACGGGGGACTAGCGGGGTCTGAGCAGTTCTTC
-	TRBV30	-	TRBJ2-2	CAWSRSRRAGELFF	TGTGCCTGGAGTCGTAGCCGGCGGGCCGGGGAGCTGTTTTTT
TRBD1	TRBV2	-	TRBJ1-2	CARTTDRDRYTF	TGTGCCAGGACCACAGACAGGGATCGCTACACCTTC
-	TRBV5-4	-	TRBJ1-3	CASSLGESSGNTIYF	TGTGCCAGCAGCTTGGGAGAGTCCTCTGGAAACACCATATATTTT
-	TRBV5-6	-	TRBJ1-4	CASSLGATNEKLFF	TGTGCCAGCAGCTTAGGGGCAACTAATGAAAAACTGTTTTTT
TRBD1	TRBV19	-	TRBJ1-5	CASSIRTGSYSNQPQHF	TGTGCCAGTAGTATTCGGACAGGATCGTATAGCAATCAGCCCCAGCATTTT
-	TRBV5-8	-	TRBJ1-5	CASRGRGAQNQPQHF	TGTGCCAGCAGGGGGCGGGGGGCGCAGAATCAGCCCCAGCATTTT
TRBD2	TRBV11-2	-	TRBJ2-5	CASSPNSGGGLVAETQYF	TGTGCCAGCAGCCCCAATAGCGGGGGGGGGTTGGTTGCAGAGACCCAGTACTTC
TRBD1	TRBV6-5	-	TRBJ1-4	CASSYLTGVEKLFF	TGTGCCAGCAGTTACTTGACAGGGGTTGAAAAACTGTTTTTT
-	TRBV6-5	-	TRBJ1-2	CASSYVQRGSFFGYTF	TGTGCCAGCAGTTACGTCCAACGGGGATCATTTTTCGGCTACACCTTC
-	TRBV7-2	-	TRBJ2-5	CASSFNAGGRETQYF	TGTGCCAGCAGCTTCAACGCCGGGGGGCGGGAGACCCAGTACTTC
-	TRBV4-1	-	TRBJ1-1	CASSQPTSFPTEAFF	TGCGCCAGCAGCCAACCGACTTCTTTCCCAACTGAAGCTTTCTTT
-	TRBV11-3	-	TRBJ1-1	CASRPFYAGRGVTEAFF	TGTGCCAGCAGACCTTTCTATGCCGGCCGCGGAGTCACTGAAGCTTTCTTT